Each of the 29 T cell receptor beta chains below was sequenced from the same sample in a study of T cells in women clearing cervical HPV infection. Sequencing was performed with immunoSEQ multiplex PCR; in TCRdb, only in-frame clones are kept and a portion is missing. The sample includes around 33,000 clones. Input material: blood buffy coat. Receptors were obtained from a woman between 18 and 75 years old with a cervical HPV16 infection that either progressed to CIN3+ or cleared (not recorded which).

Details on this clone: Sequencing ends 3 residues short of the CDR3 end; the germline J gene provides the rest. The chain couples TRBV7-9 to TRBJ1-2; D not resolved. From germline, CDR1 is SEHNR and CDR2 FQNEAQ (reference sequence). This CDR3 contains 11 residues. The CDR3 is CASSTIADYTF. Incomplete CDR3 DNA: TGTGCCAGCAGCACAATAGCGGAC.

Concerning this clone: Sequencing ends 3 residues short of the CDR3 end; the germline J gene provides the rest. The chain combines TRBV5-1 with TRBJ1-2; D ambiguous. Germline CDR1 is SGHRS and CDR2 is YFSETQ. V dropped 0 bases and J dropped 1 base, with 10 bases sitting between them. The CDR3 contains 15 residues. The CDR3 here is CASSLELSYNYGYTF. The CDR3 bases that were read are TGCGCCAGCAGCTTGGAGCTCTCTTATAACTATGGC.

A word on this clone: Read sequence stops 3 residues before the CDR3 end, and the germline J gene provides the missing end. The genes are TRBV7-9 and TRBJ1-1, with TRBD1 matching over 8 bases. Germline V lookup: CDR1 SEHNR, CDR2 FQNEAQ (reference sequence). The CDR3 totals 12 residues. The chain's CDR3 is CASSLRTGLAFF. The CDR3 bases that were read are TGTGCCAGCAGCCTAAGGACAGGGCTA.

For this clone: The read falls 3 residues short of the CDR3 end, and the missing part is taken from the germline J gene. The chain links TRBV19 to TRBJ1-2, with a weak D call TRBD1 (6 bases). CDR1 and CDR2 (germline): LNHDA, SQIVND (reference sequence). There are 14 residues in the CDR3. The CDR3 spells CASNSGGFRGGYTF. CDR3 DNA (partial): TGTGCCAGTAATTCAGGCGGCTTCAGGGGCGGC. The full variable domain, rest sourced from reference TRBV19 and TRBJ1-2, is DGGITQSPKYLFRKEGQNVTLSCEQNLNHDAMYWYRQDPGQGLRLIYYSQIVNDFQKGDIAEGYSVSREKKESFPLTVTSAQKNPTAFYLCASNSGGFRGGYTFGSGTRLTVV.

The CDR3 DNA, read in part, is TGTGCCTCAACTAAGACTACTCAAGAGACC. Protein product: CASTKTTQET. The whole CDR3 is CASTKTTQETQYF. The gene calls are TRBV30 and TRBJ2-5; a weak D match, TRBD2 (5 bases). The CDR3 end lies 3 residues beyond the end of the read and is filled in from the germline J gene. Trimming removed 7 bases from V and 2 bases from J, with 14 bases in between. This CDR3 has 13 amino acids. Germline CDR1 reads GTSNPN; CDR2 reads SVGIG (reference sequence).

Remarks on this clone: Read data end 3 residues before the CDR3 end; the end is taken from the germline J gene. The chain recombines TRBV30 with TRBJ2-1, with TRBD2 matching 7 bases. The germline V gene encodes CDR1 GTSNPN and CDR2 SVGIG (reference sequence). With V trimmed by 3 bases and J by 9 bases, 11 bases remained unmatched. The length of the CDR3 is 14 residues. The sequenced part of the CDR3 DNA is TGTGCCTGGAGGTTCTCGGGGGGTTCGGGTGAG. Encoded protein: CAWRFSGGSGE. Given in full, the CDR3 is CAWRFSGGSGEQFF.

Remarks on this clone: The sequenced fragment ends 3 residues before the CDR3 boundary, so the rest is inferred from the germline J gene. V gene TRBV2 combines with J gene TRBJ2-1; D is unresolved. V lost 6 bases, J lost 4 bases, and 10 bases lay in between. CDR3 length: 13 amino acids. Germline V gene sequence: CDR1 SNHLY, CDR2 FYNNEI. The sequenced CDR3 bases are TGTGCCAGCAGGCCAGACTTTTACAATGAG. Amino acids: CASRPDFYNE. From start to end, the CDR3 is CASRPDFYNEQFF.

Concerning this clone itself: The read comes to an end 3 residues before the CDR3 does, leaving the germline J gene to fill in the end. J is TRBJ1-1 and V is TRBV19, with D perhaps matching TRBD1 (6 bases). Germline CDR1 and CDR2: LNHDA and SQIVND (reference sequence). The CDR3 spans 13 residues. V was trimmed by 9 bases and J by 4 bases, leaving 15 bases between them. The CDR3 bases that were read are TGTGCCAGCAGCCAGACCAGGGGCACTGAA. Amino acid sequence: CASSQTRGTE. The full CDR3 sequence reads CASSQTRGTEAFF.

Concerning this clone: The read ends 3 residues shy of where the CDR3 ends; the end is completed using the germline J gene. The chain links TRBV10-3 to TRBJ1-1, with D tentatively TRBD1 (6 bases). Germline CDR1 and CDR2: ENHRY and SYGVKD. The V end lost 7 bases, the J end lost 1 base, and 10 bases lay between the germline ends. The CDR3 is 13 amino acids. CDR3 DNA, as far as it was read: TGTGCCATCAAAGGGACAACGAACACTGAA. Encoded protein: CAIKGTTNTE. The entire CDR3 is CAIKGTTNTEAFF.

In regard to this clone: The read falls 3 residues short of the CDR3 end, and the missing part is taken from the germline J gene. The gene calls are TRBV2 and TRBJ1-4; 8 bases match TRBD1. This CDR3 is built from 17 residues. Germline-derived CDR1 and CDR2 are SNHLY and FYNNEI. V lost 5 bases and J lost 3; bases outside the gene matches: 11. The DNA read from the CDR3 is TGTGCCAGCAGTCCCCGGACAGGGCGAAATTCTAATGAAAAA. This gives the protein CASSPRTGRNSNEK. The CDR3 in its entirety is CASSPRTGRNSNEKLFF.

Turning to this clone: The read finishes 3 residues shy of the CDR3 end, and the germline J gene is used to complete it. V is TRBV7-3 and J is TRBJ2-4, with 11 bases identical to TRBD2. The CDR3 totals 16 residues. CDR1 SGHTA and CDR2 FQGTGA come from the germline V gene. The sequenced CDR3 bases are TGTGCCAGCAGCCCCATGGGACTAGCGGTGGGAGAGACT. Its translation: CASSPMGLAVGET. In full, the CDR3 reads CASSPMGLAVGETQYF.

As to this clone: The CDR3 goes on 3 residues after the read ends, and that part is filled in from the germline J gene. The chain links TRBV19 to TRBJ1-2; possible D gene TRBD1, 5 bases. Trimming removed 7 bases at V and 5 bases at J, with 14 bases between. The CDR3 sequence is 13 residues long. From germline, CDR1 is LNHDA and CDR2 SQIVND (reference sequence). Incomplete CDR3 DNA: TGTGCCAGTAAGGGCAGGGTATCTTATGGC. Encoded protein: CASKGRVSYG. The CDR3 in full is CASKGRVSYGYTF.

Notes on this clone: Read sequence stops 3 residues before the CDR3 end, and the germline J gene provides the missing end. V gene TRBV5-1 combines with J gene TRBJ2-7; 7 nucleotides match TRBD1. With V trimmed by 4 bases and J by 5 bases, 3 bases remained unmatched. Germline V CDR1 and CDR2: SGHRS, YFSETQ. This CDR3 has 12 residues. The chain's CDR3 is CASSPDRDEQYF. The covered CDR3 bases are TGCGCCAGCAGCCCTGACAGGGACGAG.

In the case of this clone: The junction does not match germline at one end; this may be a read error. The read falls 3 residues short of the CDR3 end, and the missing part is taken from the germline J gene. The rearrangement links TRBV19 to TRBJ1-3; D is unresolved. Germline CDR1 is LNHDA and CDR2 is SQIVND (reference sequence). The CDR3 totals 13 residues. The CDR3 here is CASSIVGGNTIYF. Partial CDR3 DNA: TGTGCCAGTAGTATAGTCGGCGGAAACACA.

To note about this clone: Compared with germline, one end of the junction differs, possibly owing to a read error. The CDR3 goes on 3 residues after the read ends, and that part is filled in from the germline J gene. V is TRBV19 and J is TRBJ2-2; 7 positions agree with TRBD1. This CDR3 spans 17 amino acids. Per germline, CDR1 LNHDA and CDR2 SQIVND (reference sequence). Incomplete CDR3 DNA: TGTGCCAGTGGTATAGGGAACCCGGGACAGCGAAATTCACCG. This sequence encodes CASGIGNPGQRNSP. The whole CDR3 region reads CASGIGNPGQRNSPLFF.

Concerning this clone itself: The read ends 3 residues shy of where the CDR3 ends; the end is completed using the germline J gene. This chain links TRBV18 with TRBJ2-2; 10 positions match TRBD1. This CDR3 has 17 amino acids. Germline V CDR1 and CDR2: KGHSH, LQKENI. The DNA read from the CDR3 is TGTGCCAGCTCACCCGGGACAGGGGTTCCCGGTAATGAAAAG. Translating gives CASSPGTGVPGNEK. The whole CDR3 sequence reads CASSPGTGVPGNEKLFF.

The chain's CDR3 is CASSGGGRQPQYF. CDR3 DNA (partial): TGTGCCAGCTCCGGGGGGGGGCGGCAGCCG. The chain links TRBV18 to TRBJ2-3; 8 nucleotides line up with TRBD2. The read terminates 3 residues ahead of where the CDR3 ends, so the germline J gene completes it. This CDR3 is built from 13 residues. Germline loops: CDR1 KGHSH, CDR2 LQKENI.

Worth noting for this clone: Sequencing ends 3 residues short of the CDR3 end; the germline J gene provides the rest. V usage is TRBV20-1 and J usage is TRBJ2-6; D possibly corresponds to TRBD1 (6 bases). This CDR3 contains 11 residues. Germline V gives CDR1 DFQATT, CDR2 SNEGSKA (reference sequence). Incomplete CDR3 DNA: TGCAGTGCCTCTGAGACAGGTATC. Protein: CSASETGI. The full CDR3 is CSASETGILTF.

Details on this clone: Read sequence stops 3 residues before the CDR3 end, and the germline J gene provides the missing end. The chain has TRBV20-1 and TRBJ2-1; D is possibly TRBD2 (6 bases). The CDR3 spans 14 residues. Trimming pared 2 bases from V and 6 bases from J, leaving 14 bases between. CDR1 and CDR2 (germline): DFQATT, SNEGSKA (reference sequence). The CDR3 DNA, read in part, is TGCAGTGCTAGACCTTCTAGCGACCGCAATGAG. Translated, it gives CSARPSSDRNE. The full-length CDR3 reads as CSARPSSDRNEQFF.

Of note for this clone: The read gets to within 3 residues of the CDR3 end, and the germline J gene fills in the rest. The genes are TRBV19 and TRBJ1-4; possibly TRBD1 for D (5 bases). V lost 5 bases to trimming and J lost 10 bases, with 17 bases between them. This CDR3 is 14 amino acids long. From germline, CDR1 is LNHDA and CDR2 SQIVND (reference sequence). The CDR3 here is CASSGGRDSGKLFF. The CDR3 bases that were read are TGTGCCAGTAGTGGAGGAAGGGACTCGGGAAAA.

Concerning this clone itself: The read falls 3 residues short of the CDR3 end, and the missing part is taken from the germline J gene. The chain recombines TRBV7-9 with TRBJ2-7, with no clear D. V was pared by 2 bases and J by 6 bases, with 17 bases between. CDR1 and CDR2 (germline): SEHNR, FQNEAQ (reference sequence). The CDR3 is 15 residues long. The CDR3 bases that were read are TGTGCCAGCAGCTTAACTTCTACCCGAGATGTCGAG. It yields the protein CASSLTSTRDVE. The entire CDR3 sequence reads CASSLTSTRDVEQYF.

Remarks on this clone: Read sequence stops 3 residues before the CDR3 end, and the germline J gene provides the missing end. The chain links TRBV2 to TRBJ2-2; TRBD2 aligns across 7 bases. There are 15 residues in the CDR3. CDR1 SNHLY and CDR2 FYNNEI come from the germline V gene. The V and J ends lost 8 bases and 4 bases, in that order; junction bases with no gene match: 10. CDR3 region: CASSPGLTSTGELFF. The sequenced CDR3 bases are TGTGCCAGCTCCCCGGGACTAACAAGCACCGGGGAG.

The chain's CDR3 is CASSERGQNTEAFF. The DNA read from the CDR3 is TGTGCCAGCAGTGAAAGGGGTCAGAACACTGAA. V gene TRBV2 combines with J gene TRBJ1-1; a possible D gene is TRBD1 (5 bases). The CDR3 end falls 3 residues outside the read, so it is completed with the germline J gene. Between the trimmed V and J ends, which lost 2 bases and 1 base, there was a span of 8 bases. Per the germline V gene, CDR1 is SNHLY and CDR2 is FYNNEI. The CDR3 contains 14 residues.

Comments on this clone: The read ends 3 residues before the CDR3 terminus; that terminus is restored from the germline J gene. The chain couples TRBV4-2 to TRBJ1-4; 8 nucleotides align to TRBD1. The length of the CDR3 is 17 residues. CDR1 and CDR2 (germline): LGHNA, YNFKEQ. The part of the CDR3 DNA that was read is TGTGCCAGCAGCCACGACTCCAGACAGGGGATTAATTCACCA. Its protein product is CASSHDSRQGINSP. From start to end, the CDR3 is CASSHDSRQGINSPLFF.

Notes on this clone: Read sequence stops 3 residues before the CDR3 end, and the germline J gene provides the missing end. The V and J genes are TRBV5-1 and TRBJ2-5; weak D call: TRBD2 (6 bases). This CDR3 is built from 14 residues. The V gene's germline CDR1 is SGHRS and CDR2 YFSETQ. V was clipped by 5 bases and J by 4 bases, with 15 bases between them. The part of the CDR3 DNA that was read is TGCGCCAGCAGTTCGGATCCGGGGGTAGAGACC. Its translation is CASSSDPGVET. The entire CDR3 protein reads CASSSDPGVETQYF.

About this clone: One junction end does not reproduce the germline sequence, and a read error may be involved. The CDR3 goes on 3 residues after the read ends, and that part is filled in from the germline J gene. The chain recombines TRBV5-4 with TRBJ2-3, with a possible D match to TRBD1 (6 bases). The CDR3 runs 15 residues. The germline gives CDR1 SGHNT, CDR2 YYREEE (reference sequence). The sequenced CDR3 bases are TGTGCCAGCAGCTTGGACGTGGGACATTCAGAGACG. Amino acid sequence: CASSLDVGHSET. The complete CDR3 reads CASSLDVGHSETQYF. The full variable domain, in which reference TRBV5-4 and TRBJ2-3 provide the parts outside the CDR3, is ETGVTQSPTHLIKTRGQQVTLRCSSQSGHNTVSWYQQALGQGPQFIFQYYREEENGRGNFPPRFSGLQFPNYSSELNVNALELDDSALYLCASSLDVGHSETQYFGPGTRLTVL.

In regard to this clone: The read stops 3 residues short of the end of the CDR3; the missing end is completed from the germline J gene. This chain uses TRBV7-2 with TRBJ1-5, with no clear D. This CDR3 is built from 15 residues. Trimming pared 5 bases from V and 6 bases from J, leaving 17 bases between. Looked up from germline, CDR1 is SGHTA and CDR2 is FQGNSA. CDR3 loop: CASSPGSGNVQPQHF. The covered CDR3 bases are TGTGCCAGCAGCCCCGGGTCGGGGAATGTTCAGCCC.

About this clone itself: Sequencing ends 3 residues short of the CDR3 end; the germline J gene provides the rest. The chain couples TRBV11-3 to TRBJ1-2; 8 bases are shared with TRBD1. CDR3 length: 14 amino acids. Germline V gene lookup returns CDR1 SGHNT and CDR2 YENEEA. The CDR3 protein is CASSSGQGSYGYTF. CDR3 bases read: TGTGCCAGCAGCTCCGGACAGGGCTCTTACGGC.

About this clone: The sequenced fragment ends 3 residues before the CDR3 boundary, so the rest is inferred from the germline J gene. The V call is TRBV30, the J call TRBJ2-4; the D gene is possibly TRBD1 (6 bases). CDR3 size: 15 residues. Germline V lookup: CDR1 GTSNPN, CDR2 SVGIG (reference sequence). The CDR3 DNA, read in part, is TGTGCCTGGAGCGGCTGGACAGAGTCTAACTATGGT. Translation: CAWSGWTESNYG. Given in full, the CDR3 is CAWSGWTESNYGQYF.